The 25 T cell receptor beta chains listed next were all sequenced from one sample in a study of T cell responses to AZD1222 COVID-19 vaccine. Assay: immunoSEQ multiplex PCR; the TCRdb copy retains only in-frame clones and omits some. This sample has about 100,000 clones, with about 89% found just once. The material sequenced was peripheral blood, taken on day 0 of AZD1222 vaccination. These receptors were taken from an adult in good health.

V gene TRBV19 combines with J gene TRBJ2-3; D gene unclear. The CDR3 runs 13 residues. The germline V gene encodes CDR1 LNHDA and CDR2 SQIVND (reference sequence). Trimming removed 4 bases at V and 2 bases at J, with 7 bases between. As DNA, the CDR3 is TGTGCCAGTAGTACCGCCGACACAGATACGCAGTATTTT. Residues: CASSTADTDTQYF.

The V gene is TRBV19, the J gene TRBJ1-2; tentative D call: TRBD1 (6 bases). This CDR3 comprises 13 residues. The germline V and J ends were trimmed by 6 bases and 8 bases, with 16 bases remaining between them. In germline, CDR1 is LNHDA, CDR2 SQIVND (reference sequence). The CDR3 reads CASSNDRPGGYTF. The CDR3 DNA is TGTGCCAGTAGCAACGACAGGCCGGGGGGCTACACCTTC.

The CDR3 DNA reads TGTGCCAGCTTGCGTCTCGAGAGCACTGAAGCTTTCTTT. Translation: CASLRLESTEAFF. V gene TRBV2 combines with J gene TRBJ1-1, with D unresolved. Deletions cut 8 bases from V and 4 bases from J, with 14 bases between. CDR1 and CDR2 from the germline V gene are SNHLY and FYNNEI. There are 13 residues in the CDR3.

The chain uses TRBV6-2 or TRBV6-3 and TRBJ2-1; TRBD2 matches at 7 bases. The V gene end was trimmed by 4 bases and the J gene end by 2 bases; junction bases not matched to a gene: 8. The CDR3 runs to 16 residues. Germline V CDR1 and CDR2: MNHEY, SVGEGT. The CDR3, as DNA: TGTGCCAGCAGTTTTCCACCCGGGGGGACCTACAATGAGCAGTTCTTC. Translated: CASSFPPGGTYNEQFF.

The chain combines TRBV6-5 with TRBJ2-5, with D maybe TRBD1 (6 bases). This CDR3 is 15 amino acids long. Per the germline V gene, CDR1 is MNHEY and CDR2 is SVGAGI. The ends were cut back, 7 bases at V and 5 bases at J, with 20 bases in the middle. CDR3 protein: CASTHRDNPGETQYF. In DNA, the CDR3 is TGTGCCAGCACTCACCGGGACAACCCGGGGGAGACCCAGTACTTC.

V is TRBV25-1 and J is TRBJ1-6; 8 nucleotides align to TRBD1. The trim removed 4 bases at V and 0 bases at J, leaving 2 bases unmatched. CDR3 length: 16 residues. CDR1 is MGHDK and CDR2 is SYGVNS in the germline V gene. This CDR3 is CASSVRGPSYNSPLHF. The CDR3 DNA follows: TGTGCCAGCAGTGTCAGGGGGCCCTCCTATAATTCACCCCTCCACTTT.

This chain links TRBV12-3 or TRBV12-4 with TRBJ1-1; 8 bases fit TRBD1. Unmatched junction bases numbered 1, after V lost 2 bases and J lost 11 bases. This CDR3 is built from 11 residues. As DNA, the CDR3 is TGTGCCAGCAGTTTACAGGGGGCCGCTTTCTTT. Amino acid sequence: CASSLQGAAFF.

V and J are TRBV24-1 and TRBJ1-2; 9 nucleotides align to TRBD1. The CDR3 consists of 15 residues. The trim removed 2 bases at V and 2 bases at J, leaving 2 bases unmatched. Looked up from germline, CDR1 is KGHDR and CDR2 is SFDVKD. The CDR3 spells CATSDSGQGNYGYTF. In nucleotides, the CDR3 is TGTGCCACCAGTGATTCTGGACAGGGGAACTATGGCTACACCTTC.

The J gene is TRBJ2-1, the V gene TRBV11-2; possibly TRBD2 for D (7 bases). This CDR3 region has 17 residues. CDR1 and CDR2 (germline): SGHAT, FQNNGV. The V gene lost 6 bases and the J gene lost 5 bases, with 23 bases spanning the gap. The CDR3 region is CASRSSGGLAANNEQFF. The CDR3 DNA follows: TGTGCCAGCAGATCCTCCGGGGGGCTAGCGGCAAACAATGAGCAGTTCTTC.

This clone was observed once. The V and J genes are TRBV7-9 and TRBJ2-2, with TRBD1 identical over 9 bases. This CDR3 has 15 residues. Trimming took 8 bases from V and 3 from J; bases not matched to a gene: 7. Germline values: CDR1 SEHNR, CDR2 FQNEAQ (reference sequence). CDR3 in DNA: TGTGCCAGCGGGTCCGGGACAGGGCACACCGGGGAGCTGTTTTTT. Amino acid sequence: CASGSGTGHTGELFF.

V gene TRBV19 combines with J gene TRBJ1-5, with D hard to call. Per germline, CDR1 LNHDA and CDR2 SQIVND (reference sequence). The CDR3 contains 15 residues. Trimming removed 3 bases from V and 1 base from J, with 10 bases in between. CDR3 sequence (DNA): TGTGCCAGTAGTATTGGGGAAGGAAGCAATCAGCCCCAGCATTTT. This translates into CASSIGEGSNQPQHF.

Here the CDR3 reads CAWSGGTAEKLFF. The CDR3 DNA follows: TGTGCCTGGAGTGGGGGGACAGCAGAAAAACTGTTTTTT. This chain joins TRBV30 and TRBJ1-4, with TRBD1 matching over 7 bases. J was trimmed by 8 bases and V by 1 base; bases with no gene match: 4. The CDR3 loop spans 13 amino acids. In germline, CDR1 is GTSNPN, CDR2 SVGIG (reference sequence).

The chain joins TRBV7-3 to TRBJ2-2; 7 nucleotides line up with TRBD1. This CDR3 is 16 amino acids long. Germline-derived CDR1 and CDR2 are SGHTA and FQGTGA. V shed 3 bases and J 2 bases; nucleotides not matched to a gene: 6. The chain's CDR3 is CASSLSRDSNTGELFF. For the CDR3, the DNA is TGTGCCAGCAGCTTGTCCCGGGACAGCAACACCGGGGAGCTGTTTTTT.

V usage is TRBV20-1 and J usage is TRBJ1-1; no firm D call. The CDR3 runs 14 residues. Germline CDR1 reads DFQATT; CDR2 reads SNEGSKA (reference sequence). The V gene lost 3 bases and the J gene lost 0 bases, with 11 bases spanning the gap. The CDR3 reads CSASRPLLNTEAFF. CDR3 in DNA: TGCAGTGCTAGTAGGCCCCTTCTGAACACTGAAGCTTTCTTT.

The chain combines TRBV19 with TRBJ2-7; 13 bases agree with TRBD2. The J segment lost 3 bases and the V segment lost 3 bases, leaving 5 bases of the junction unmatched. Germline CDR1 and CDR2: LNHDA and SQIVND (reference sequence). CDR3 length equals 16 residues. The DNA for the CDR3 is TGTGCCAGTAGTATCGGACTAGCGGGGGCCAACTACGAGCAGTACTTC. Its protein is CASSIGLAGANYEQYF.

The chain recombines TRBV6-4 with TRBJ2-3; 12 bases agree with TRBD2. The CDR3 length is 15 residues. Trimming removed 5 bases from V and 2 bases from J; junction bases left unmatched: 2. Looked up from germline, CDR1 is MRHNA and CDR2 is SNTAGT. The CDR3 reads CASSLAGGSTDTQYF. As DNA, the CDR3 is TGTGCCAGCAGTCTAGCGGGGGGGTCCACAGATACGCAGTATTTT.

This chain links TRBV18 with TRBJ1-2; possibly TRBD1 for D (6 bases). Germline V gene lookup returns CDR1 KGHSH and CDR2 LQKENI. V was cut by 1 base and J by 4 bases, with 10 bases left in between. The CDR3 totals 14 residues. This CDR3 is CASSPQGQTYGYTF. In DNA form, the CDR3 reads TGTGCCAGCTCACCACAAGGACAGACCTATGGCTACACCTTC.

On this clone itself: Mismatch with germline at one junction end may stem from a read error. The genes are TRBV7-7 and TRBJ2-2; possible D gene TRBD2, 7 bases. Germline CDR1 reads SSHAT; CDR2 reads FNYEAQ (reference sequence). The CDR3 totals 16 residues. CDR3 DNA sequence: TGTGCTAGCAGCTCAAGCGGGACATCGAACACCGGGGAGCTGTTTTTT. As protein: CASSSSGTSNTGELFF.

This chain connects TRBV9 to TRBJ1-1, with D unresolved. The V and J ends lost 1 base and 1 base respectively, with 5 bases between them. This CDR3 has 13 amino acids. Looked up from germline, CDR1 is SGDLS and CDR2 is YYNGEE. The CDR3 DNA reads as TGTGCCAGCAGCGTAACAGCGAACACTGAAGCTTTCTTT. Amino acid sequence: CASSVTANTEAFF.

This sequence joins TRBV15 and TRBJ2-1, with TRBD2 identical over 12 bases. The J segment lost 9 bases and the V segment lost 2 bases, leaving 8 bases of the junction unmatched. Germline CDR1 LNHNV, CDR2 YYDKDF (reference sequence). The CDR3 sequence is 16 residues long. The CDR3 sequence: CATSRPGTSGLPEQFF. Written as DNA, the CDR3 is TGTGCCACCAGCAGACCCGGGACTAGCGGGCTGCCTGAGCAGTTCTTC.

The chain joins TRBV18 to TRBJ1-3; D is unclear. V was cut by 6 bases and J by 2 bases, with 14 bases left in between. From germline, CDR1 is KGHSH and CDR2 LQKENI. This CDR3 spans 15 amino acids. The CDR3 DNA follows: TGTGCCAGCTCCCCTCGAAGGGCCGCTGGAAACACCATATATTTT. Amino acids: CASSPRRAAGNTIYF. Using reference TRBV18 and TRBJ1-3 for the parts outside the CDR3, the full variable domain is NAGVMQNPRHLVRRRGQEARLRCSPMKGHSHVYWYRQLPEEGLKFMVYLQKENIIDESGMPKERFSAEFPKEGPSILRIQQVVRGDSAAYFCASSPRRAAGNTIYFGEGSWLTVV.

The genes are TRBV5-5 and TRBJ2-7, with D perhaps matching TRBD2 (6 bases). Germline lookup yields CDR1 SGHKS and CDR2 YYEKEE (reference sequence). This CDR3 region has 15 residues. V lost 1 base and J 3 bases, leaving 14 bases between the germline ends. In DNA form, the CDR3 reads TGTGCCAGCAGCTTGTGGAGGGGAGCAGTCTACGAGCAGTACTTC. It specifies CASSLWRGAVYEQYF.

This sequence joins TRBV3-1 (or the pseudogene TRBV3-2) and TRBJ1-2, with D unclear. CDR3 length equals 15 residues. In germline, CDR1 is LGHDT, CDR2 YNNKEL (reference sequence). Trimming removed 0 bases at V and 0 bases at J, with 8 bases between. The CDR3, as DNA: TGTGCCAGCAGCCAAGATCTGCTACCTAACTATGGCTACACCTTC. Amino acid sequence: CASSQDLLPNYGYTF.

The chain has TRBV19 and TRBJ2-7; 7 bases are a match to TRBD2. V lost 3 bases and J lost 2; bases outside the gene matches: 10. CDR3 length: 16 amino acids. Germline V CDR1 and CDR2: LNHDA, SQIVND (reference sequence). The CDR3 DNA reads as TGTGCCAGTAGTATTCCCCGCGGGGGACTGGCCTACGAGCAGTACTTC. It yields the protein CASSIPRGGLAYEQYF.

The chain's CDR3 is CASSGTSAGELFF. The DNA for the CDR3 is TGTGCCAGTAGTGGGACTAGCGCCGGGGAGCTGTTTTTT. The V and J genes are TRBV19 and TRBJ2-2; 10 bases are a match to TRBD2. The CDR3 has 13 amino acids. Germline CDR1 reads LNHDA; CDR2 reads SQIVND (reference sequence). J was trimmed by 6 bases and V by 5 bases; bases with no gene match: 0.